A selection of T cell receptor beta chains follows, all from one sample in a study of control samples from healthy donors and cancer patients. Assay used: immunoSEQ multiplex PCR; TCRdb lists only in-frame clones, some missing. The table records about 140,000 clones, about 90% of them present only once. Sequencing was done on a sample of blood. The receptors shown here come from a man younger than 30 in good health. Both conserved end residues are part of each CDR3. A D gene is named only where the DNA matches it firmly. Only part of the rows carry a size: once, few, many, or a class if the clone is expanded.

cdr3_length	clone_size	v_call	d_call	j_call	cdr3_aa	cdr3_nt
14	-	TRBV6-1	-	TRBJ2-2	CASSEVEGTGELFF	TGTGCCAGCAGTGAAGTCGAGGGCACCGGGGAGCTGTTTTTT
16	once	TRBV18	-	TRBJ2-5	CASSPPFGGSQETQYF	TGTGCCAGCTCACCACCTTTCGGCGGATCACAAGAGACCCAGTACTTC
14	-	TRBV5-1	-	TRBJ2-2	CASAYGSNTGELFF	TGCGCCAGCGCGTACGGGTCGAACACCGGGGAGCTGTTTTTT
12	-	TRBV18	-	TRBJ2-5	CASSPGEETQYF	TGTGCCAGCTCCCCGGGGGAAGAGACCCAGTACTTC
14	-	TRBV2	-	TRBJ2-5	CASSTRQIQETQYF	TGTGCCAGCAGTACCCGACAGATTCAAGAGACCCAGTACTTC
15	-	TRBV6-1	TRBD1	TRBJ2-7	CASSEDRGASYEQYF	TGTGCCAGCAGTGAAGACAGGGGGGCCTCCTACGAGCAGTACTTC
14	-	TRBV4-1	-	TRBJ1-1	CASSHLSRDTEAFF	TGCGCCAGCAGCCACCTATCACGGGACACTGAAGCTTTCTTT
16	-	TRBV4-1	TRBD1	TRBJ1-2	CASSQQTGGDIYGYTF	TGCGCCAGCAGCCAGCAGACAGGGGGTGACATCTATGGCTACACCTTC
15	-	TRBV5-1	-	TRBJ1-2	CASSLAGTSNYGYTF	TGCGCCAGCAGCTTGGCGGGGACGTCTAACTATGGCTACACCTTC
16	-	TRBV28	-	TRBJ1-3	CASNMKAPRWGNTIYF	TGTGCCAGCAACATGAAGGCCCCCCGCTGGGGAAACACCATATATTTT
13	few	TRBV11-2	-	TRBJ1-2	CASSLVLLNGYTF	TGTGCCAGCAGCTTAGTATTACTGAATGGCTACACCTTC
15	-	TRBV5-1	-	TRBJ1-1	CASKVSGNGYTEAFF	TGCGCCAGCAAAGTATCGGGGAATGGGTACACTGAAGCTTTCTTT
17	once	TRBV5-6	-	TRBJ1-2	CASSLVPRAGDNYGYTF	TGTGCCAGCAGCTTGGTACCCCGCGCAGGAGATAACTATGGCTACACCTTC
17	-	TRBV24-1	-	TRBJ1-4	CATSDSGQPPTNEKLFF	TGTGCCACCAGTGATTCTGGACAGCCTCCAACTAATGAAAAACTGTTTTTT
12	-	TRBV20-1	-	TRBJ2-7	CSASSPTYEQYF	TGCAGTGCTAGTTCCCCAACCTACGAGCAGTACTTC
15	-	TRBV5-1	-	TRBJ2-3	CASNLDRKSTDTQYF	TGCGCCAGCAACCTGGACAGAAAAAGCACAGATACGCAGTATTTT
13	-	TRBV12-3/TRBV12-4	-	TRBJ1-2	CASSRTARYGYTF	TGTGCCAGCAGCCGGACAGCTCGGTATGGCTACACCTTC
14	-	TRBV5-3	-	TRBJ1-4	CARSFGVSVEKLFF	TGTGCCAGAAGCTTTGGCGTCAGCGTTGAAAAACTGTTTTTT
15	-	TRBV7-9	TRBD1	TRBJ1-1	CASSQWDRGNTEAFF	TGTGCCAGCAGCCAGTGGGACAGGGGCAACACTGAAGCTTTCTTT
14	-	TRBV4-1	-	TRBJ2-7	CASSQEGPPYEQYF	TGCGCCAGCAGCCAAGAGGGGCCCCCCTACGAGCAGTACTTC
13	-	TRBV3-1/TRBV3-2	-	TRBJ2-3	CASSPNVPDTQYF	TGTGCCAGCAGCCCTAACGTGCCAGATACGCAGTATTTT
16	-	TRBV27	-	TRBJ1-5	CASSLYDPGGNQPQHF	TGTGCCAGCAGTTTATACGATCCAGGGGGCAATCAGCCCCAGCATTTT
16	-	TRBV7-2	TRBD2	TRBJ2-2	CASSALTSGDTGELFF	TGTGCCAGCAGCGCCCTGACTAGCGGGGACACCGGGGAGCTGTTTTTT
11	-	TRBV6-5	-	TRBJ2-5	CASASGETQYF	TGTGCCAGCGCCTCCGGGGAGACCCAGTACTTC
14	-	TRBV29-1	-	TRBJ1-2	CSVEDPGRVYGYTF	TGCAGCGTTGAAGATCCCGGGAGGGTGTATGGCTACACCTTC
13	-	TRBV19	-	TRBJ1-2	CASSIGTNYGYTF	TGTGCCAGTAGTATAGGAACTAACTATGGCTACACCTTC
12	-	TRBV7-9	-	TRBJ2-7	CASGGITYEQYF	TGTGCCAGCGGGGGAATCACCTACGAGCAGTACTTC
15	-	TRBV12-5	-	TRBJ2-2	CASGLSAVRAGELFF	TGTGCTAGTGGTTTATCGGCGGTGAGGGCCGGGGAGCTGTTTTTT
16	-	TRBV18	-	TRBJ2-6	CASSPPGFSGANVLTF	TGTGCCAGCTCACCACCGGGTTTCTCTGGGGCCAACGTCCTGACTTTC
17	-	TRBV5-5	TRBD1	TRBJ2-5	CASSGTRDREYQETQYF	TGTGCCAGCAGCGGCACAAGGGACAGGGAGTACCAAGAGACCCAGTACTTC
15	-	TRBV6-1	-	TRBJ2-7	CASSERWLSSDEQYF	TGTGCCAGCAGTGAACGGTGGCTGTCCAGCGACGAGCAGTACTTC